This entry lists 5 T cell receptor beta chains sequenced from one sample in a study of blood T cells in healthy people across ages. Then a second PCR, running about 7 to 11 cycles, was carried out with a sample-barcoded 5' primer and a J-beta primer mix. TCRdb re-called the 5' RACE reads with MiXCR, one entry per CDR3 protein. The sample carries hundreds of thousands of distinct CDR3 sequences, roughly 31% recorded once. Material: blood. The receptors derive from a woman aged 80 or over in good health.

This clonotype was found a few times. The chain employs TRBV19 and TRBJ1-5, with 7 bases fitting TRBD1. Per the germline V gene, CDR1 is LNHDA and CDR2 is SQIVND (reference sequence). The CDR3 is made up of 13 amino acids. The junction had 9 bases not matched to a gene; V was cut back by 10 bases and J by 6 bases. CDR3 protein: CATQGDWGQPQHF. For the CDR3, the DNA is TGTGCCACCCAGGGGGATTGGGGTCAGCCCCAGCATTTT. Filled out from reference TRBV19 and TRBJ1-5, the complete variable domain reads DGGITQSPKYLFRKEGQNVTLSCEQNLNHDAMYWYRQDPGQGLRLIYYSQIVNDFQKGDIAEGYSVSREKKESFPLTVTSAQKNPTAFYLCATQGDWGQPQHFGDGTRLSIL.

This clonotype occurred once. The V gene is TRBV6-1, the J gene TRBJ1-1; D possibly corresponds to TRBD1 (5 bases). CDR3 length: 13 residues. Germline V gene sequence: CDR1 MNHNS, CDR2 SASEGT. Trimming shortened V by 9 bases and J by 4 bases, and 15 bases separated the two germline ends. CDR3 region: CASRVGGGTEAFF. In DNA form, the CDR3 reads TGTGCCAGTAGAGTTGGCGGGGGCACTGAAGCTTTCTTT.

This clonotype was seen repeatedly, ten times or more. The chain joins TRBV7-6 to TRBJ2-4; TRBD1 aligns across 9 bases. Trimming at V came to 3 bases and at J to 2 bases, leaving 2 bases not matched to a gene. The CDR3 is 15 amino acids. The V gene's germline CDR1 is SGHVS and CDR2 FNYEAQ. The CDR3 spells CASSLGQGPKNIQYF. Written as DNA, the CDR3 is TGTGCCAGCAGCTTGGGACAGGGACCCAAAAACATTCAGTACTTC.

Of note for this clonotype: The junction and the germline gene differ at one end; a read error may be behind it. V gene TRBV30 combines with J gene TRBJ2-3, with 14 positions matching TRBD2. Germline values: CDR1 GTSNPN, CDR2 SVGIG (reference sequence). The CDR3 consists of 20 residues. CDR3 nucleotide sequence: TGTGCCTGGAGTGTTTGGTTGGGGGGACTAGCGGGGGATGTAACAGATATGCAGTATTTT. Its translation: CAWSVWLGGLAGDVTDMQYF.

The rearrangement joins TRBV29-1 to TRBJ2-7; D could derive from TRBD1 or TRBD2 (5 bases each). Trimming removed 5 bases at V and 2 bases at J, with 13 bases between. Germline-derived CDR1 and CDR2 are SQVTM and ANQGSEA. This CDR3 is 13 amino acids long. Here the CDR3 reads CSVQSWGTYEQYF. The CDR3 nucleotides read TGCAGCGTTCAGTCGTGGGGGACCTACGAGCAGTACTTC.